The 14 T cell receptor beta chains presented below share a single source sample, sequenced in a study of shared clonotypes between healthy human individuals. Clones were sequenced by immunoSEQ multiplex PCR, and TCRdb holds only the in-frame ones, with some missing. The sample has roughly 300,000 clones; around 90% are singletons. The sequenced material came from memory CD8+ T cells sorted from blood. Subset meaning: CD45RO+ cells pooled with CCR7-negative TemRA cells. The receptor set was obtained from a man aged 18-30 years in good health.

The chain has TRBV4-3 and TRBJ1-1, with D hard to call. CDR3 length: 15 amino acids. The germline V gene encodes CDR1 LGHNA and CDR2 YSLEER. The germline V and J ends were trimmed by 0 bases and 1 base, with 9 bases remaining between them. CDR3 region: CASSQDRRGNTEAFF. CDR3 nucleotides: TGCGCCAGCAGCCAAGATAGGAGAGGGAACACTGAAGCTTTCTTT.

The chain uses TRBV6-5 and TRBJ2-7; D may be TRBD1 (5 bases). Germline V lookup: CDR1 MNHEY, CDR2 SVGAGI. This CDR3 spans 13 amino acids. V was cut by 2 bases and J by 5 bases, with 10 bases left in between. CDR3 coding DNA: TGTGCCAGCAGTTACCGACAGTTCCACGAGCAGTACTTC. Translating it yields CASSYRQFHEQYF.

The DNA of the CDR3 is TGTGCCAGCAGCGTAGGAGCCGCGGATACGCAGTATTTT. It encodes CASSVGAADTQYF. The J gene is TRBJ2-3, the V gene TRBV9; the D is unclear. CDR1 and CDR2 from the germline V gene are SGDLS and YYNGEE. V was pared by 0 bases and J by 6 bases, with 8 bases between. This CDR3 comprises 13 residues.

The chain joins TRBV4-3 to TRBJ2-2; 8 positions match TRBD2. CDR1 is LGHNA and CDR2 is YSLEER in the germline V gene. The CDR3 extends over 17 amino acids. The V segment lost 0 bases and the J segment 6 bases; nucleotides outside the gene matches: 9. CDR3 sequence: CASSQDASGSFAGELFF. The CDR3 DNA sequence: TGCGCCAGCAGCCAAGATGCGAGCGGGAGTTTCGCCGGGGAGCTGTTTTTT.

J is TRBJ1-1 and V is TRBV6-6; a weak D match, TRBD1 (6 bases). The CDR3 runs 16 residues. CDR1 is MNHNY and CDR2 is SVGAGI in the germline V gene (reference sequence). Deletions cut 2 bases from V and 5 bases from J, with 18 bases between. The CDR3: CASSYPPTGWETEAFF. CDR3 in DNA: TGTGCCAGCAGTTACCCGCCTACAGGGTGGGAGACTGAAGCTTTCTTT.

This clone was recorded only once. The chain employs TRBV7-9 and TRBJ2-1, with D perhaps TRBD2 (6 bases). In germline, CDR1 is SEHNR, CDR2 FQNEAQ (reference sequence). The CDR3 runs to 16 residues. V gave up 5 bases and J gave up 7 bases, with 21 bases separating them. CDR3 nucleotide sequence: TGTGCCAGCAGCCCCGCTCTAGCGCTTAACGTGAATGAGCAGTTCTTC. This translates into CASSPALALNVNEQFF.

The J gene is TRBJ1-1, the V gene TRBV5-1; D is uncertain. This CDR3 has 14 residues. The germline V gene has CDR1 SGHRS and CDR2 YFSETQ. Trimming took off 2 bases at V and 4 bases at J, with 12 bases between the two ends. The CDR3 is CASSFEGMGTEAFF. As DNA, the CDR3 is TGCGCCAGCAGCTTTGAGGGAATGGGCACTGAAGCTTTCTTT.

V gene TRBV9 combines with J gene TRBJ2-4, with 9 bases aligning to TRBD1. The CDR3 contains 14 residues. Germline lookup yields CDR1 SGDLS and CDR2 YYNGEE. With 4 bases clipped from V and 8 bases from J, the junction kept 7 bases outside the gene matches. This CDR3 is CASSPWTGEDIQYF. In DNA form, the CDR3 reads TGTGCCAGCAGCCCCTGGACAGGGGAAGACATTCAGTACTTC.

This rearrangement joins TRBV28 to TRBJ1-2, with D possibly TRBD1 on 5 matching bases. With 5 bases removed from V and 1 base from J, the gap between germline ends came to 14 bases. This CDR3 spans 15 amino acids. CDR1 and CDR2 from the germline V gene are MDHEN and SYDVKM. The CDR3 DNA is TGTGCCAGCAGTCCGGGACCCCTCTTTAACTATGGCTACACCTTC. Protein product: CASSPGPLFNYGYTF.

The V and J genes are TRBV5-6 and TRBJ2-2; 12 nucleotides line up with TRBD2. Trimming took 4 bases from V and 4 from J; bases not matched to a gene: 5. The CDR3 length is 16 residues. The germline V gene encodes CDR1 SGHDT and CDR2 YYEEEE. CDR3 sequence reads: CASSLGLAGSTGELFF. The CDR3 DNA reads TGTGCCAGCAGCCTCGGACTAGCGGGAAGCACCGGGGAGCTGTTTTTT.

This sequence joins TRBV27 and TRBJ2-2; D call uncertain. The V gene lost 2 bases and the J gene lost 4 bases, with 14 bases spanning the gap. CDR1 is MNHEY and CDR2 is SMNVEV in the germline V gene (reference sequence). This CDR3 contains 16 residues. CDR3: CASSLSFSLGTGELFF. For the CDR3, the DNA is TGTGCCAGCAGTTTAAGTTTTAGCCTGGGCACCGGGGAGCTGTTTTTT.

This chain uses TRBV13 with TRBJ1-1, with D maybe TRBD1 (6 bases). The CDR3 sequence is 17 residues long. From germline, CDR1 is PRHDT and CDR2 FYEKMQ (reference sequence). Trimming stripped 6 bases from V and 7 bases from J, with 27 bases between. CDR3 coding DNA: TGTGCCAGCAGATCTACGGACCACAGGGACGCGGGAAGTGAAGCTTTCTTT. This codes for CASRSTDHRDAGSEAFF.

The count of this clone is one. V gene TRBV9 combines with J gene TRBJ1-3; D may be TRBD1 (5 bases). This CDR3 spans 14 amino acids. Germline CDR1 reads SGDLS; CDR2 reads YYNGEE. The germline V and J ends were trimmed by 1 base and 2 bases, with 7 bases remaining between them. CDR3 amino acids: CASSVQGTGNTIYF. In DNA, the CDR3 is TGTGCCAGCAGCGTACAGGGTACTGGAAACACCATATATTTT. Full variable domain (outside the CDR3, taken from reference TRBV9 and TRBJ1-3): DSGVTQTPKHLITATGQRVTLRCSPRSGDLSVYWYQQSLDQGLQFLIQYYNGEERAKGNILERFSAQQFPDLHSELNLSSLELGDSALYFCASSVQGTGNTIYFGEGSWLTVV.

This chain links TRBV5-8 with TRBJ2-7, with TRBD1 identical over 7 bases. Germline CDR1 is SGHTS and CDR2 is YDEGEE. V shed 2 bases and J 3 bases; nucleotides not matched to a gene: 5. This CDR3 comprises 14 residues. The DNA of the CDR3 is TGTGCCAGCAGCTTCCGGGACAGTGACTACGAGCAGTACTTC. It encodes CASSFRDSDYEQYF.